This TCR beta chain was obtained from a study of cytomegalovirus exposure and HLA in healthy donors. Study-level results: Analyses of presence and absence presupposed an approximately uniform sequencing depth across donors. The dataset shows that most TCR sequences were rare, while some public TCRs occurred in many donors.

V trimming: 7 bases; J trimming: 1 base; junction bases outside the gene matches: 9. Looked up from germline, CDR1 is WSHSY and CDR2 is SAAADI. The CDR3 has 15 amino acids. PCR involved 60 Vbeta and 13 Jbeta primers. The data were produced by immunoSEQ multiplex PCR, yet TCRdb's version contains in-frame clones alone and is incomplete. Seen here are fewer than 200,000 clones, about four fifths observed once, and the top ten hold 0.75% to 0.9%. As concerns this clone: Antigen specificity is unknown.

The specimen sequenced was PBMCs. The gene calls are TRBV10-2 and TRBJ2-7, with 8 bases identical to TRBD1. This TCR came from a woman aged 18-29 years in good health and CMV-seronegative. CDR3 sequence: CASTRGQVGSYEQYF. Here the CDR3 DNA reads TGCGCCAGCACTAGGGGACAGGTTGGATCCTACGAGCAGTACTTC.